This TCR beta chain was found in a study of blood T cell repertoires in COVID-19. Clones were sequenced by immunoSEQ multiplex PCR, and TCRdb holds only the in-frame ones, with some missing. Of roughly 380,000 clones listed, over 75% are singletons. The CDR3 is 15 amino acids. With 4 bases clipped from V and 3 bases from J, the junction kept 5 bases outside the gene matches. The germline CDR1 and CDR2 sequences are SGHNT and YYREEE (reference sequence). Sequencing was done on a sample of peripheral blood. This TCR was recovered from a woman in her thirties or forties with COVID-19, enrolled during active disease. The rearrangement joins TRBV5-4 to TRBJ2-4; 9 bases fit TRBD2. CDR3 bases: TGTGCCAGCAGCCAGGCGCGGGGGGGCAAAAACATTCAGTACTTC. It is translated as CASSQARGGKNIQYF.